One and the same sample provided the 17 T cell receptor beta chains below, sequenced in a study of blood T cell repertoires in COVID-19 (TCRdb year 2020). The library was produced with the immunoSEQ multiplex PCR assay. As stored in TCRdb, this immuneACCESS dataset retains in-frame rearrangements with V and J assigned. A fraction of the clones does not appear; measured against another copy, unresolved V genes explain less than half of the discrepancy, and the remainder lacks a known reason. This sample comprises 150,000 to 200,000 clones, 65% to 90% of them detected only once. Nearly 8.5% of the sample lies in the top ten. What was sequenced was peripheral blood. All receptors derive from a man between 60 and 75 years old with acute or convalescent COVID-19.

The chain couples TRBV13 to TRBJ1-1; 8 bases are shared with TRBD1. Germline V gene sequence: CDR1 PRHDT, CDR2 FYEKMQ (reference sequence). J lost 11 bases, V lost 5 bases, and 10 bases had no gene match. The CDR3 runs 13 residues. CDR3 sequence (DNA): TGTGCCAGCAGCCGACAGGGGAGCCAAAAGGCTTTCTTT. Residues: CASSRQGSQKAFF.

This chain links TRBV18 with TRBJ1-5; possible D gene TRBD1, 5 bases. Germline loops: CDR1 KGHSH, CDR2 LQKENI. V gave up 2 bases and J gave up 5 bases, with 13 bases separating them. The CDR3 runs to 15 residues. CDR3 residues: CASSPTEGRHQPQHF. The CDR3 DNA reads as TGTGCCAGCTCACCAACGGAGGGACGCCATCAGCCCCAGCATTTT. The full variable domain, its missing parts supplied by reference TRBV18 and TRBJ1-5, is NAGVMQNPRHLVRRRGQEARLRCSPMKGHSHVYWYRQLPEEGLKFMVYLQKENIIDESGMPKERFSAEFPKEGPSILRIQQVVRGDSAAYFCASSPTEGRHQPQHFGDGTRLSIL.

The chain links TRBV2 to TRBJ2-7, with 10 bases that match TRBD2. The V and J ends lost 5 bases and 5 bases, in that order; junction bases with no gene match: 9. The CDR3 is made up of 15 amino acids. Germline-derived CDR1 and CDR2 are SNHLY and FYNNEI. CDR3 in amino acids: CASSRPTSGNDEQYF. The CDR3 coding sequence is TGTGCCAGCAGTCGGCCTACTAGCGGGAACGACGAGCAGTACTTC.

The chain recombines TRBV18 with TRBJ2-1; 8 nucleotides agree with TRBD2. The germline CDR1 and CDR2 sequences are KGHSH and LQKENI. This CDR3 spans 14 amino acids. The junction had 2 bases not matched to a gene; V was cut back by 5 bases and J by 2 bases. The CDR3: CASSRRGAYNEQFF. The CDR3 bases are TGTGCCAGCTCAAGGCGGGGGGCCTACAATGAGCAGTTCTTC.

V is TRBV6-5 and J is TRBJ2-1, with D perhaps matching TRBD1 (6 bases). CDR3 length equals 14 residues. Germline V lookup: CDR1 MNHEY, CDR2 SVGAGI. Trimming took off 2 bases at V and 6 bases at J, with 11 bases between the two ends. The chain's CDR3 is CASSYVTGPNEQFF. CDR3 nucleotide sequence: TGTGCCAGCAGTTACGTGACAGGACCCAATGAGCAGTTCTTC.

This rearrangement joins TRBV7-9 to TRBJ2-1, with 8 bases that match TRBD1. The length of the CDR3 is 16 residues. The V segment lost 5 bases and the J segment 8 bases; nucleotides outside the gene matches: 14. Germline loops: CDR1 SEHNR, CDR2 FQNEAQ (reference sequence). CDR3 sequence (DNA): TGTGCCAGCAGCCCGTTGTGGACAGGGTCGGGCGATGAGCAGTTCTTC. Its protein product is CASSPLWTGSGDEQFF.

The chain has TRBV4-1 and TRBJ2-1; 11 bases match TRBD2. This CDR3 contains 17 residues. CDR1 and CDR2 (germline): MGHRA, YSYEKL. V was pared by 0 bases and J by 7 bases, with 8 bases of the junction left unmatched. CDR3 DNA sequence: TGCGCCAGCAGCCAAGACTATAGCGGGAGGGCGTATAATGAGCAGTTCTTC. Its translation: CASSQDYSGRAYNEQFF.

The genes are TRBV7-3 and TRBJ2-2; the match to TRBD2 covers 13 bases. The germline gives CDR1 SGHTA, CDR2 FQGTGA. With 4 bases clipped from V and 0 bases from J, the junction kept 11 bases outside the gene matches. The CDR3 is 20 residues long. This CDR3 reads CASSSRGTSGTRANTGELFF. CDR3 DNA sequence: TGTGCCAGCAGCTCACGGGGGACTAGCGGGACAAGAGCGAACACCGGGGAGCTGTTTTTT.

The chain uses TRBV14 and TRBJ1-1; TRBD1 might be the D (5 bases). Germline loops: CDR1 SGHDN, CDR2 FVKESK. The CDR3 contains 13 residues. Between the trimmed V and J ends, which lost 4 bases and 4 bases, there was a span of 10 bases. The chain's CDR3 is CASSPSGGTEAFF. DNA of the CDR3: TGTGCCAGCAGCCCATCCGGGGGCACTGAAGCTTTCTTT.

The chain combines TRBV2 with TRBJ2-1; TRBD2 aligns across 8 bases. Germline assignment: CDR1 SNHLY and CDR2 FYNNEI. V was clipped by 5 bases and J by 3 bases; unmatched bases: 3. There are 14 residues in the CDR3. CDR3 nucleotide sequence: TGTGCCAGCAGTAAGCGGGAGCTCTACAATGAGCAGTTCTTC. Amino acids: CASSKRELYNEQFF. Using reference TRBV2 and TRBJ2-1 for the parts outside the CDR3, the full variable domain is EPEVTQTPSHQVTQMGQEVILRCVPISNHLYFYWYRQILGQKVEFLVSFYNNEISEKSEIFDDQFSVERPDGSNFTLKIRSTKLEDSAMYFCASSKRELYNEQFFGPGTRLTVL.

The gene calls are TRBV2 and TRBJ2-7; no clear D gene. The CDR3 length is 11 residues. CDR1 is SNHLY, CDR2 FYNNEI, per germline. The germline V and J ends were trimmed by 6 bases and 2 bases, with 5 bases remaining between them. CDR3 residues: CASSSAYEQYF. DNA for the CDR3: TGTGCCAGCAGCTCCGCCTACGAGCAGTACTTC.

The chain's CDR3 is CASSYGGGGRETQYF. In DNA, the CDR3 is TGTGCCAGCAGTTACGGAGGAGGAGGGCGAGAGACCCAGTACTTC. The chain employs TRBV6-5 and TRBJ2-5, with a possible D match to TRBD2 (6 bases). The V end was cut by 2 bases, the J end by 4 bases, with 14 bases between. The germline gives CDR1 MNHEY, CDR2 SVGAGI. The CDR3 has 15 residues.

This clone was observed a handful of times. This chain uses TRBV30 with TRBJ2-7, with 10 bases matching TRBD1. The CDR3 consists of 15 residues. The germline gives CDR1 GTSNPN, CDR2 SVGIG (reference sequence). V dropped 0 bases and J dropped 5; count of bases not matched to a gene: 7. DNA of the CDR3: TGTGCCTGGAGTGTAAGGGGACAGGGGTTCGACGAGCAGTACTTC. It yields the protein CAWSVRGQGFDEQYF.

This chain connects TRBV6-5 to TRBJ1-2; D gene uncertain. Looked up from germline, CDR1 is MNHEY and CDR2 is SVGAGI. CDR3 length: 15 amino acids. The V end was cut by 0 bases, the J end by 6 bases, with 14 bases between. The CDR3 loop is CASSYSGILPDGYTF. CDR3 sequence (DNA): TGTGCCAGCAGTTACTCTGGTATACTTCCCGATGGCTACACCTTC.

The chain has TRBV2 and TRBJ2-3; TRBD2 matches at 8 bases. Germline CDR1 reads SNHLY; CDR2 reads FYNNEI. V dropped 5 bases and J dropped 4; count of bases not matched to a gene: 5. The CDR3 runs to 14 residues. The CDR3 coding sequence is TGTGCCAGCAGTCCAAGCGGGAGTGCAGATACGCAGTATTTT. This gives the protein CASSPSGSADTQYF. The full variable domain, in which reference TRBV2 and TRBJ2-3 provide the parts outside the CDR3, is EPEVTQTPSHQVTQMGQEVILRCVPISNHLYFYWYRQILGQKVEFLVSFYNNEISEKSEIFDDQFSVERPDGSNFTLKIRSTKLEDSAMYFCASSPSGSADTQYFGPGTRLTVL.

This chain uses TRBV9 with TRBJ2-1, with 9 bases identical to TRBD1. CDR1 is SGDLS, CDR2 YYNGEE, per germline. This CDR3 contains 15 residues. The V gene end was trimmed by 2 bases and the J gene end by 8 bases; junction bases not matched to a gene: 8. The CDR3 sequence: CASSVSGTGRDEQFF. The CDR3 nucleotides are TGTGCCAGCAGCGTCTCCGGGACAGGGCGCGATGAGCAGTTCTTC.

The chain recombines TRBV19 with TRBJ2-2; D remains ambiguous. The CDR3 runs 15 residues. V dropped 4 bases and J dropped 2 bases, with 11 bases sitting between them. The germline V gene has CDR1 LNHDA and CDR2 SQIVND (reference sequence). In nucleotides, the CDR3 is TGTGCCAGTAGTAGGGCGTCAAGTAACACCGGGGAGCTGTTTTTT. Translation gives CASSRASSNTGELFF.